The sequence of this T cell receptor (beta chain) was determined in a study of T cell responses to AZD1222 COVID-19 vaccine. Findings of the study overall: It was only five to seven AZD1222 recipients who were seropositive at baseline. Epitopes outside B.1.351 and B.1.1.7 mutated regions reportedly drew nearly half of spike TCRs. The peak T cell response came first, and repertoires were sampled only after it. Donors in the cohort were predominantly white British and more often female, and clonal diversity was possibly underestimated.

Produced via immunoSEQ multiplex PCR; TCRdb's table is partial and in-frame only. The sample carries about 160,000 clones, 92% recorded once. Turning to this clone: The antigen remains unidentified.

The CDR3 runs to 16 residues. V shed 2 bases, J shed 8 bases, and the junction held 11 bases outside the gene matches. The V gene's germline CDR1 is MNHEY and CDR2 SMNVEV (reference sequence). The sequenced sample was peripheral blood, obtained on day 0 of MenACWY control vaccination. The chain has TRBV27 and TRBJ1-5; 8 positions agree with TRBD1. The receptor was derived from an adult in good health. CDR3 residues: CASSLTISGGREPQHF. Here the CDR3 DNA reads TGTGCCAGCAGTTTAACGATTTCAGGGGGCAGGGAGCCCCAGCATTTT.